Presented here are 12 T cell receptor beta chains from one specimen sequenced in a study of cytomegalovirus exposure and HLA in healthy donors. TCRdb keeps only in-frame clones here, not all; method: immunoSEQ multiplex PCR. The sample includes 150,000 to 200,000 clones, approximately 78% of them seen just once. Specimen: PBMCs. The receptors were sampled from a young woman in good health and CMV-seronegative.

A few counts support this clone. The chain couples TRBV5-4 to TRBJ2-3, with 8 bases fitting TRBD2. The V gene end was trimmed by 6 bases and the J gene end by 1 base; junction bases not matched to a gene: 7. CDR1 and CDR2 from the germline V gene are SGHNT and YYREEE (reference sequence). This CDR3 has 15 amino acids. The chain's CDR3 is CASNQRESGTDTQYF. The CDR3 DNA is TGTGCCAGCAATCAGCGGGAGTCGGGCACAGATACGCAGTATTTT.

The V and J genes are TRBV27 and TRBJ1-4; 8 bases match TRBD1. J was trimmed by 7 bases and V by 1 base; bases with no gene match: 8. This CDR3 comprises 16 residues. Germline V lookup: CDR1 MNHEY, CDR2 SMNVEV (reference sequence). CDR3 sequence reads: CASSLWGQVQREKLFF. CDR3 bases: TGTGCCAGCAGTTTATGGGGACAGGTACAGCGTGAAAAACTGTTTTTT.

The V call is TRBV11-2, the J call TRBJ1-2; D not certain. CDR3 length equals 14 residues. Trimming shortened V by 3 bases and J by 1 base, and 9 bases separated the two germline ends. Germline CDR1 SGHAT, CDR2 FQNNGV. In nucleotides, the CDR3 is TGTGCCAGCAGCTTGGCGGGATATAACTATGGCTACACCTTC. Amino acids: CASSLAGYNYGYTF.

Ten or more counts support this clone. The V and J genes are TRBV7-9 and TRBJ2-7; 7 bases are a match to TRBD2. The length of the CDR3 is 14 residues. The germline V gene encodes CDR1 SEHNR and CDR2 FQNEAQ (reference sequence). The junction had 7 bases not matched to a gene; V was cut back by 1 base and J by 7 bases. The CDR3 protein is CASSLVTGSGEQYF. The CDR3 DNA reads TGTGCCAGCAGCTTAGTAACGGGTAGCGGGGAGCAGTACTTC. The full variable domain, rest sourced from reference TRBV7-9 and TRBJ2-7, is DTGVSQNPRHKITKRGQNVTFRCDPISEHNRLYWYRQTLGQGPEFLTYFQNEAQLEKSRLLSDRFSAERPKGSFSTLEIQRTEQGDSAMYLCASSLVTGSGEQYFGPGTRLTVT.

The J gene is TRBJ2-5, the V gene TRBV7-2; 11 positions match TRBD2. Germline V lookup: CDR1 SGHTA, CDR2 FQGNSA. Losses at the gene ends were 5 bases for V and 2 bases for J; bases not matched to a gene: 10. The CDR3 extends over 17 amino acids. CDR3: CASSLLSLAGVQETQYF. CDR3 sequence (DNA): TGTGCCAGCAGCCTCCTATCACTAGCGGGAGTTCAAGAGACCCAGTACTTC. The full variable domain, rest sourced from reference TRBV7-2 and TRBJ2-5, is GAGVSQSPSNKVTEKGKDVELRCDPISGHTALYWYRQSLGQGLEFLIYFQGNSAPDKSGLPSDRFSAERTGGSVSTLTIQRTQQEDSAVYLCASSLLSLAGVQETQYFGPGTRLLVL.

This clone was seen more than once but under ten times. J is TRBJ2-7 and V is TRBV7-3; D is perhaps TRBD1 (5 bases). The CDR3 is 15 amino acids. CDR1 SGHTA and CDR2 FQGTGA come from the germline V gene. Trimming shortened V by 0 bases and J by 5 bases, and 14 bases separated the two germline ends. CDR3 loop: CASSLTGPPGDEQYF. CDR3 sequence (DNA): TGTGCCAGCAGCTTAACGGGGCCCCCTGGAGACGAGCAGTACTTC.

The V call is TRBV2, the J call TRBJ2-5; 7 bases fit TRBD2. J lost 4 bases, V lost 6 bases, and 11 bases had no gene match. Germline lookup yields CDR1 SNHLY and CDR2 FYNNEI. The CDR3 runs 15 residues. The CDR3 protein is CASSGLGGSLETQYF. CDR3 in DNA: TGTGCCAGCAGCGGTCTAGGCGGGAGTTTAGAGACCCAGTACTTC.

The genes are TRBV21-1 and TRBJ1-5; the tabulated D call, TRBD1, remains unverified against the DNA. TRBV21-1 is marked as a pseudogene. The CDR3 sequence is 15 residues long. Here the CDR3 reads CASSKDGQVTQPQHF. The CDR3 DNA reads TGTGCCAGCAGCAAAGATGGACAGGTCACCCAGCCCCAGCATTTT.

The V call is TRBV6-1, the J call TRBJ2-7, with D maybe TRBD1 (6 bases). V was clipped by 11 bases and J by 3 bases, with 14 bases between them. This CDR3 is built from 12 residues. CDR1 is MNHNS, CDR2 SASEGT, per germline. DNA for the CDR3: TGTGCCTCCACAGGGATGGACTACGAGCAGTACTTC. As protein: CASTGMDYEQYF.

The V call is TRBV5-5, the J call TRBJ2-7; the match to TRBD2 covers 10 bases. The J segment lost 5 bases and the V segment lost 2 bases, leaving 13 bases of the junction unmatched. CDR1 and CDR2 (germline): SGHKS, YYEKEE (reference sequence). The CDR3 contains 17 residues. CDR3 sequence (DNA): TGTGCCAGCAGCTTAGGGTACAAGACAGGGACTAGCGACGAGCAGTACTTC. Its translation is CASSLGYKTGTSDEQYF.

This clone was detected a few times. V and J are TRBV30 and TRBJ1-2, with a tentative D call TRBD1 (6 bases). CDR1 GTSNPN and CDR2 SVGIG come from the germline V gene (reference sequence). This CDR3 contains 13 residues. The V end lost 3 bases, the J end lost 2 bases, and 10 bases lay between the germline ends. CDR3 sequence (DNA): TGTGCCTGGAGGTACAGGGTAAACTATGGCTACACCTTC. Its translation is CAWRYRVNYGYTF.

The rearrangement links TRBV9 to TRBJ2-3, with D perhaps matching TRBD2 (6 bases). Per germline, CDR1 SGDLS and CDR2 YYNGEE. The germline V and J ends were trimmed by 6 bases and 2 bases, with 16 bases remaining between them. This CDR3 has 15 amino acids. The CDR3 DNA sequence: TGTGCCAGCACCCCGGGGTTAGCGGCCACAGATACGCAGTATTTT. It encodes CASTPGLAATDTQYF.